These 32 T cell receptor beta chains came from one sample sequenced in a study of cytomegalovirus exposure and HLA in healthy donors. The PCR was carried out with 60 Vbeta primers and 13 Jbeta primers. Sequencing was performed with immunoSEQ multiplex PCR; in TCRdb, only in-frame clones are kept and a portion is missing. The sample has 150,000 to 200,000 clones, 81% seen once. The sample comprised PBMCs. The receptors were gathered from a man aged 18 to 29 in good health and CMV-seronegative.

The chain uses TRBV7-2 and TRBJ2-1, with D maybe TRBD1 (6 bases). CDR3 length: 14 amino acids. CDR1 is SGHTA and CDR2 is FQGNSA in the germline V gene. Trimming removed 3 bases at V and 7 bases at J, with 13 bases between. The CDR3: CASSLTGQTNEQFF. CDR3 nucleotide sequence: TGTGCCAGCAGCTTGACCGGACAGACTAATGAGCAGTTCTTC.

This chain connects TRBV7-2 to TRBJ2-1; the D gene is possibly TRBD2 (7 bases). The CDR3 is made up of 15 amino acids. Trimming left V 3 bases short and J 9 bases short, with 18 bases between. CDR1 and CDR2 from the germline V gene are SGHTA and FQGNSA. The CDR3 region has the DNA TGTGCCAGCAGCTTCGGGGGCGGGAGTAAAGGTGAGCAGTTCTTC. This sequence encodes CASSFGGGSKGEQFF.

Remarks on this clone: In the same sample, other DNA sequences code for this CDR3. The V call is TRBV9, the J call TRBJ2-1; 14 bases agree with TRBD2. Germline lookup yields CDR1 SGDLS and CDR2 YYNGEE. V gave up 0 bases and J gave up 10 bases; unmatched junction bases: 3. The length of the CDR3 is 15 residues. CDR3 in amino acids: CASSVGGLAGDEQFF. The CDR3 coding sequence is TGTGCCAGCAGCGTAGGGGGACTAGCGGGAGACGAGCAGTTCTTC.

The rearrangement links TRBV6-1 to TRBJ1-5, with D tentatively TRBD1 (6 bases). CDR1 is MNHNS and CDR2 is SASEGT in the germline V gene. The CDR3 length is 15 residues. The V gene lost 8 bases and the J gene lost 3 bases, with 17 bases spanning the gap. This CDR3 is CASGRTGFNNQPQHF. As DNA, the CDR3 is TGTGCCAGCGGACGAACAGGGTTTAACAATCAGCCCCAGCATTTT.

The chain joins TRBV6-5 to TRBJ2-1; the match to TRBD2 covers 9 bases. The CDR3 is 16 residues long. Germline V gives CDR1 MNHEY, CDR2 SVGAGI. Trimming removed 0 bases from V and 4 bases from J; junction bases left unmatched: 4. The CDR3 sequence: CASSYSIAGVYNEQFF. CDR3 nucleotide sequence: TGTGCCAGCAGTTACTCTATAGCGGGAGTTTACAATGAGCAGTTCTTC.

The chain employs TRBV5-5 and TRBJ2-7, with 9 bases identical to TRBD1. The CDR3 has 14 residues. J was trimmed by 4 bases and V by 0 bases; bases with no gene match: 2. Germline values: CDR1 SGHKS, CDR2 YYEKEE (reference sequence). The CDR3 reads CASSLDRGPYEQYF. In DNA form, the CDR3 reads TGTGCCAGCAGCTTGGACAGGGGGCCGTACGAGCAGTACTTC.

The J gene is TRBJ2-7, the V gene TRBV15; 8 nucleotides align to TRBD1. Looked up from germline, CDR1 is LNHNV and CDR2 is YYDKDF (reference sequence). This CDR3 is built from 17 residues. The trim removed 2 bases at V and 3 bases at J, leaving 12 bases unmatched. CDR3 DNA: TGTGCCACCAGCAGAACCCTGACAGGGGACCTCGGCTACGAGCAGTACTTC. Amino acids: CATSRTLTGDLGYEQYF. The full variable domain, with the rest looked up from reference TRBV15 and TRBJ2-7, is DAMVIQNPRYQVTQFGKPVTLSCSQTLNHNVMYWYQQKSSQAPKLLFHYYDKDFNNEADTPDNFQSRRPNTSFCFLDIRSPGLGDTAMYLCATSRTLTGDLGYEQYFGPGTRLTVT.

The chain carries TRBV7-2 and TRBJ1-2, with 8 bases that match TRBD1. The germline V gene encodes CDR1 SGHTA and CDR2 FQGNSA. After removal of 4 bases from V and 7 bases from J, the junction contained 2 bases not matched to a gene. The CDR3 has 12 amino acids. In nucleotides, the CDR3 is TGTGCCAGCAGCTCGGACAGGGCTGGCTACACCTTC. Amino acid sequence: CASSSDRAGYTF.

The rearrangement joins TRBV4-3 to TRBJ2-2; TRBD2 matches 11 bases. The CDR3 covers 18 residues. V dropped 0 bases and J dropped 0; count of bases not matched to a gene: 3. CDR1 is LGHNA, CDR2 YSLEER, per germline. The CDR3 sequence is CASSQDVAGGTNTGELFF. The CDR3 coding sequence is TGCGCCAGCAGCCAAGATGTAGCGGGGGGGACGAACACCGGGGAGCTGTTTTTT.

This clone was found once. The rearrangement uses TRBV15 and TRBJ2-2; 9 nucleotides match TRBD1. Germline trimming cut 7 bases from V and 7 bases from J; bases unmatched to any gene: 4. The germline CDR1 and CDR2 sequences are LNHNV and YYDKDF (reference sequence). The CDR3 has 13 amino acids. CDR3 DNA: TGTGCCACCAAGACAGGGGGGGTCGGGGAGCTGTTTTTT. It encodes CATKTGGVGELFF.

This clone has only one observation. The CDR3 nucleotides read TGTGCCGCTCAGGCAGGGCCGTTACCCGGGGAGCTGTTTTTT. Its protein is CAAQAGPLPGELFF. This sequence joins TRBV11-1 and TRBJ2-2, with a weak D call TRBD1 (5 bases). The CDR3 length is 14 residues. Deletions cut 11 bases from V and 6 bases from J, with 19 bases between. CDR1 and CDR2 from the germline V gene are SGHAT and FQDESV (reference sequence).

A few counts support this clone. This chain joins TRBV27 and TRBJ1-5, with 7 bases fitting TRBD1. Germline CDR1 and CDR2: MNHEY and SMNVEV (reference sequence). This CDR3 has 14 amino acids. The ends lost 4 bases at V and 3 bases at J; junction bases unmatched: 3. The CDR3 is CASSSTGINQPQHF. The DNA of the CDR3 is TGTGCCAGCAGTTCGACAGGGATCAATCAGCCCCAGCATTTT.

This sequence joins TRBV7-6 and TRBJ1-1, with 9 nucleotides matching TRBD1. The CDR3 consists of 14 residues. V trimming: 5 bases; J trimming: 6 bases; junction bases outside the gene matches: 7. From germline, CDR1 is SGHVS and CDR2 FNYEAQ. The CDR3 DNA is TGTGCCAGCAGCAACTCAGGACAGGGGCCTGAAGCTTTCTTT. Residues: CASSNSGQGPEAFF.

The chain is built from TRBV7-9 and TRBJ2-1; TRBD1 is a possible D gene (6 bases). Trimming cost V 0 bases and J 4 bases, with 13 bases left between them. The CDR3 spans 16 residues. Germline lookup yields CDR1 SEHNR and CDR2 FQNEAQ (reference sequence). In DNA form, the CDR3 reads TGTGCCAGCAGCTTAGCGAGACAGGTTCGATACAATGAGCAGTTCTTC. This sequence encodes CASSLARQVRYNEQFF.

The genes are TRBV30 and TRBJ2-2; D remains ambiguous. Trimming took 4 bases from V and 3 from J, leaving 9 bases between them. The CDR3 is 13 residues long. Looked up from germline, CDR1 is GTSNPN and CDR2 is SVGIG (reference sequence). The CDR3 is CAWTETHTGELFF. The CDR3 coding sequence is TGTGCCTGGACTGAAACACACACCGGGGAGCTGTTTTTT.

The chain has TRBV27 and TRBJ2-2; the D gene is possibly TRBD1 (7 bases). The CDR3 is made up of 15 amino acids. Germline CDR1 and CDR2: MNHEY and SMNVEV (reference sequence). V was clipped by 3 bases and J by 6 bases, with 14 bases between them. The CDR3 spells CASSFQAGGSGELFF. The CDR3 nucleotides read TGTGCCAGCAGTTTTCAGGCAGGGGGGTCCGGGGAGCTGTTTTTT.

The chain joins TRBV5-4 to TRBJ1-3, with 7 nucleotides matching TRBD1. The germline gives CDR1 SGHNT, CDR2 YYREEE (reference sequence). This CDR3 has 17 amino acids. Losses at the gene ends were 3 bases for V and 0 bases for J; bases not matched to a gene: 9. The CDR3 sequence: CASSWSGQASSGNTIYF. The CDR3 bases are TGTGCCAGCAGCTGGTCCGGACAGGCTAGCTCTGGAAACACCATATATTTT.

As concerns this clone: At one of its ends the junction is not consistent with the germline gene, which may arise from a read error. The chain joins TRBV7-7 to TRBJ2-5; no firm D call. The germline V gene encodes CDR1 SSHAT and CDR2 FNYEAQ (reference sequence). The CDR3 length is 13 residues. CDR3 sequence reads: CASSSTFSETQYF. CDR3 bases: TGTGCTAGCAGCTCTACGTTTTCGGAGACCCAGTACTTC.

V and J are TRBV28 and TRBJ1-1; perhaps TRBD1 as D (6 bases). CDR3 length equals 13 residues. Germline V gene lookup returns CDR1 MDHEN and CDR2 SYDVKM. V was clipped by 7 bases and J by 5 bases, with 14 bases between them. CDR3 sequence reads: CASTNQGGTEAFF. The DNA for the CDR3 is TGTGCCAGCACCAATCAAGGGGGTACTGAAGCTTTCTTT.

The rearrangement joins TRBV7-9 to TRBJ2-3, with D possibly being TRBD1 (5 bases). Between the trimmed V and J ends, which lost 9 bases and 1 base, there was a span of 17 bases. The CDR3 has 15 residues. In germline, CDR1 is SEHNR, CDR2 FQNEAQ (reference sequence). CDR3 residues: CASQPQGQRTDTQYF. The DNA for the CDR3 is TGTGCCAGTCAACCCCAGGGTCAGCGCACAGATACGCAGTATTTT.

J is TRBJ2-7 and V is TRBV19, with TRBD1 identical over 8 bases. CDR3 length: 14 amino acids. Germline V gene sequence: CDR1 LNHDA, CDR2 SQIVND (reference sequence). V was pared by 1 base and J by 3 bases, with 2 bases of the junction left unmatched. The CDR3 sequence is CASSIGDRGYEQYF. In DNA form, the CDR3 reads TGTGCCAGTAGTATAGGTGACAGGGGCTACGAGCAGTACTTC.

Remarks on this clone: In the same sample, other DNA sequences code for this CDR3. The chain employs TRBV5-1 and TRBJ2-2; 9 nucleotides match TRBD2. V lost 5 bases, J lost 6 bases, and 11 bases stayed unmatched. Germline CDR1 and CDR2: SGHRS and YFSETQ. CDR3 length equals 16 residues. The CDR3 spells CASRLAGGPWAGELFF. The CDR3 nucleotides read TGCGCCAGCAGACTGGCGGGAGGGCCGTGGGCCGGGGAGCTGTTTTTT.

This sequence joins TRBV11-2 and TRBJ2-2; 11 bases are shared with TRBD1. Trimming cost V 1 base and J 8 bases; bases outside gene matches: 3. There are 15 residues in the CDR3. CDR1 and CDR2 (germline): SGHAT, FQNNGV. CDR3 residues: CASSLGTGGRGELFF. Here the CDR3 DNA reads TGTGCCAGCAGCTTAGGGACAGGGGGCCGTGGGGAGCTGTTTTTT.

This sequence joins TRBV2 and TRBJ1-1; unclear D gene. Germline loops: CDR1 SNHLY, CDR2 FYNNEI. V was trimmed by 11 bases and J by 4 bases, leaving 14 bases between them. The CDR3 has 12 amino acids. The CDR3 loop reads CACRGAGTEAFF. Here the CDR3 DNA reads TGTGCCTGCCGGGGAGCCGGCACTGAAGCTTTCTTT.

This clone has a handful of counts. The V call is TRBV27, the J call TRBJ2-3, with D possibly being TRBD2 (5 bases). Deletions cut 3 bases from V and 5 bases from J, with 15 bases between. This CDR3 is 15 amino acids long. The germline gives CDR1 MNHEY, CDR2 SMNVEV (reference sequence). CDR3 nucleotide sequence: TGTGCCAGCAGTTTCGGTGCGGCGGGTCTAGATACGCAGTATTTT. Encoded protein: CASSFGAAGLDTQYF.

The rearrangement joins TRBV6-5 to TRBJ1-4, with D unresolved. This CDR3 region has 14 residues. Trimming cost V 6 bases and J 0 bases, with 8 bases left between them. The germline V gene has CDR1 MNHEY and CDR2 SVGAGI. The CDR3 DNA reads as TGTGCCAGCAGAAGAGGATCAACTAATGAAAAACTGTTTTTT. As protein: CASRRGSTNEKLFF.

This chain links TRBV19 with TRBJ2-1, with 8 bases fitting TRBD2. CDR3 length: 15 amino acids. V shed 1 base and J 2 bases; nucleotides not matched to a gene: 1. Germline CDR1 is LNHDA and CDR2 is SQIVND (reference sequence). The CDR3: CASSIASGPYNEQFF. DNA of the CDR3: TGTGCCAGTAGTATAGCTAGCGGGCCCTACAATGAGCAGTTCTTC.

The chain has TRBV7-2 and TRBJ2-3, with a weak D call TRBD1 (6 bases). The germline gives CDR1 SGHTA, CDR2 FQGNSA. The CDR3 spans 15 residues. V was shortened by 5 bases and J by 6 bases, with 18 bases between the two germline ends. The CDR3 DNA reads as TGTGCCAGCAGCAAACTGGGACAAAACGCTGATACGCAGTATTTT. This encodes CASSKLGQNADTQYF. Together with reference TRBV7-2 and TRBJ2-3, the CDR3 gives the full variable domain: GAGVSQSPSNKVTEKGKDVELRCDPISGHTALYWYRQSLGQGLEFLIYFQGNSAPDKSGLPSDRFSAERTGGSVSTLTIQRTQQEDSAVYLCASSKLGQNADTQYFGPGTRLTVL.

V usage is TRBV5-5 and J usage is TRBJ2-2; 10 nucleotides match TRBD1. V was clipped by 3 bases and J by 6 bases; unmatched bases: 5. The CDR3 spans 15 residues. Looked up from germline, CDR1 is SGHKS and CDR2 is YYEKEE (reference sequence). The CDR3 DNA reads TGTGCCAGCAGCTGGGGACAGGGGTCCCCCGGGGAGCTGTTTTTT. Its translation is CASSWGQGSPGELFF.

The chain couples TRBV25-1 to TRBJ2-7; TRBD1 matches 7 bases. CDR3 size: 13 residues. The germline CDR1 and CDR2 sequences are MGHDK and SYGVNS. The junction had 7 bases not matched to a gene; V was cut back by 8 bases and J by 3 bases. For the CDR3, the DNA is TGTGCCAGCGGAGGACAGGTGAGCTACGAGCAGTACTTC. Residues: CASGGQVSYEQYF.

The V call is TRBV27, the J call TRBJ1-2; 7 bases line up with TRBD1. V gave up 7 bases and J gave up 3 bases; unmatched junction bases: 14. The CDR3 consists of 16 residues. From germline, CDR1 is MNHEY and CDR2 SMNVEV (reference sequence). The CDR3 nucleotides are TGTGCCAGCAAACCAAACCCGGGACAGAGTTACTATGGCTACACCTTC. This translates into CASKPNPGQSYYGYTF.

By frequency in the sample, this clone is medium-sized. As DNA, the CDR3 is TGTGCCAGCAGCTACAGGGAAACAGATACGCAGTATTTT. Translation: CASSYRETDTQYF. The chain carries TRBV6-1 and TRBJ2-3; a possible D gene is TRBD1 (6 bases). Germline V gene data show CDR1 as MNHNS and CDR2 as SASEGT. CDR3 length equals 13 residues. Trimming shortened V by 6 bases and J by 3 bases, and 10 bases separated the two germline ends.